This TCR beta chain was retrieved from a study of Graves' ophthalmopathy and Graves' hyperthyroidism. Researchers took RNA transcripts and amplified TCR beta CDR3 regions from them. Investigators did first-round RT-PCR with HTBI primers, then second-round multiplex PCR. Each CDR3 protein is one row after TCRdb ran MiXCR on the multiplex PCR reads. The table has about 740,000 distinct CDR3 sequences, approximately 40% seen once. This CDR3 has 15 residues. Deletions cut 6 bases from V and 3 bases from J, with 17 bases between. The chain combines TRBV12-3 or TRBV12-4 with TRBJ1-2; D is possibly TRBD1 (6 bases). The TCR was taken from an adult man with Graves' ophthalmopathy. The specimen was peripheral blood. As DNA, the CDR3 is TGTGCCAGCAGCCCGGCGGGGGGCGCGGACTATGGCTACACCTTC. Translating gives CASSPAGGADYGYTF.